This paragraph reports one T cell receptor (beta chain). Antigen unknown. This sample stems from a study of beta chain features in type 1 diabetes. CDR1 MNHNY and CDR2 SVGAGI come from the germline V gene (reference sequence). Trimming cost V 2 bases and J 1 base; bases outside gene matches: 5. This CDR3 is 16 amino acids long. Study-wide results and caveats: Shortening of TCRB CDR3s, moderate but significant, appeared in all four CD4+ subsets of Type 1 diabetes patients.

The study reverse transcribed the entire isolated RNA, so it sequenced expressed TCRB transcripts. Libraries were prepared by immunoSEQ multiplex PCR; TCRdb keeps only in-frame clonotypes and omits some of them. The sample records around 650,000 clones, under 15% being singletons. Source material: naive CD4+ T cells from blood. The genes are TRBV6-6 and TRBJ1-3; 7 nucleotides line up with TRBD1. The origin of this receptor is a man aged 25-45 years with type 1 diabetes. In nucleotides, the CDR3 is TGTGCCAGCAGTTACAACAGGGGAACGTCTGGAAACACCATATATTTT. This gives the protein CASSYNRGTSGNTIYF.